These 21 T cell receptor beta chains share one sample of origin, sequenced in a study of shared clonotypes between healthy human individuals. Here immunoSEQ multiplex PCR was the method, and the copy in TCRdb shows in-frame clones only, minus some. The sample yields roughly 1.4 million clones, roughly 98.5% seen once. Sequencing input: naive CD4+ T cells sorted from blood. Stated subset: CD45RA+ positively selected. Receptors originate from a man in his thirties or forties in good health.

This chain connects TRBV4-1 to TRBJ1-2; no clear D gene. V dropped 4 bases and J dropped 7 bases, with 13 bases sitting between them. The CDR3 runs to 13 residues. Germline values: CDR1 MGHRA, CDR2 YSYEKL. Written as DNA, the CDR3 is TGCGCCAGCAGCCTCCTGGGCAATGGTGGCTACACCTTC. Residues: CASSLLGNGGYTF.

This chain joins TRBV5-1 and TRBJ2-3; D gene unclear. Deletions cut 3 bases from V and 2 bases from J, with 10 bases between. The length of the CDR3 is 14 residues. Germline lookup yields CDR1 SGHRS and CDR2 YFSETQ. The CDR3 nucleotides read TGCGCCAGCAGCTCCTCCGGCCACACAGATACGCAGTATTTT. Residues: CASSSSGHTDTQYF.

Written as DNA, the CDR3 is TGTGCCAGCAGCGTATCCTCACTAGCGGGTGGGGCGTGGAATGAGCAGTTCTTC. Translated, it gives CASSVSSLAGGAWNEQFF. This chain links TRBV9 with TRBJ2-1; the match to TRBD2 covers 9 bases. The trim removed 1 base at V and 7 bases at J, leaving 15 bases unmatched. CDR1 and CDR2 from the germline V gene are SGDLS and YYNGEE. This CDR3 is 18 amino acids long.

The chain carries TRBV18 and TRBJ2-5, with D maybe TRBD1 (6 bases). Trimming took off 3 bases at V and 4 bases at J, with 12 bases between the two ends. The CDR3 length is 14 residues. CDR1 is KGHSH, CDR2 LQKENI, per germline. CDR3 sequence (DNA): TGTGCCAGCTCACCGCGTCCACAGGGAGAGACCCAGTACTTC. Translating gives CASSPRPQGETQYF.

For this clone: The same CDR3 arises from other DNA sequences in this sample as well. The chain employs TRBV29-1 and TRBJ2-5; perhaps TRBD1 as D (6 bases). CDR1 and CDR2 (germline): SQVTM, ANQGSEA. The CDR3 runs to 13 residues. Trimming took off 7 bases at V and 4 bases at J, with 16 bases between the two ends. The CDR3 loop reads CSAGTSFGETQYF. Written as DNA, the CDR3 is TGCAGCGCCGGGACATCCTTTGGAGAGACCCAGTACTTC. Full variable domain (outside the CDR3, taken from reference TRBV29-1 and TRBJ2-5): SAVISQKPSRDICQRGTSLTIQCQVDSQVTMMFWYRQQPGQSLTLIATANQGSEATYESGFVIDKFPISRPNLTFSTLTVSNMSPEDSSIYLCSAGTSFGETQYFGPGTRLLVL.

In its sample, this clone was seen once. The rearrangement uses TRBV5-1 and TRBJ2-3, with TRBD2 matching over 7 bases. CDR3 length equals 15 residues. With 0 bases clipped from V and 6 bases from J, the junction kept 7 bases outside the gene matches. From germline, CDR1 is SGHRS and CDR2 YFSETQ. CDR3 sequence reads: CASSLGRGTPDTQYF. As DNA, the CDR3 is TGCGCCAGCAGCTTGGGGCGGGGGACCCCCGATACGCAGTATTTT.

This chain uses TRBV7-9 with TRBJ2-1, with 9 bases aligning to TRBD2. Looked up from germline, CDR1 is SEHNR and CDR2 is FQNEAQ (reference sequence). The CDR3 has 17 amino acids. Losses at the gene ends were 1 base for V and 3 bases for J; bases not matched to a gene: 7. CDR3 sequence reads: CASSLGSLAGFYNEQFF. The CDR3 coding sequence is TGTGCCAGCAGCTTAGGTTCGCTAGCGGGATTCTACAATGAGCAGTTCTTC.

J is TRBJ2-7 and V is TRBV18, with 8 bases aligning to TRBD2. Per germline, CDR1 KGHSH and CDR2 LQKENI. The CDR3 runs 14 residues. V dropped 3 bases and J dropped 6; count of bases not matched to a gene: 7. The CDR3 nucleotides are TGTGCCAGCTCACCCCTACAGGCGGGGGGCGAGCAGTACTTC. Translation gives CASSPLQAGGEQYF.

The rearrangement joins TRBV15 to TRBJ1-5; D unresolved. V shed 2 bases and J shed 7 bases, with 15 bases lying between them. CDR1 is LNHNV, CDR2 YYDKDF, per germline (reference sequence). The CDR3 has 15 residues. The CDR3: CATSRPPIRQQPQHF. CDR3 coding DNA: TGTGCCACCAGCAGACCCCCCATACGGCAACAGCCCCAGCATTTT.

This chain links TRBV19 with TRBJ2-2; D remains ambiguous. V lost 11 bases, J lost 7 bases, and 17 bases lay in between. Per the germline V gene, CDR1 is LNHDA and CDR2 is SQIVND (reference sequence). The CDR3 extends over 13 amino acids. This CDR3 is CAHLTVSGGELFF. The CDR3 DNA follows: TGTGCCCACCTCACGGTGTCGGGCGGGGAGCTGTTTTTT.

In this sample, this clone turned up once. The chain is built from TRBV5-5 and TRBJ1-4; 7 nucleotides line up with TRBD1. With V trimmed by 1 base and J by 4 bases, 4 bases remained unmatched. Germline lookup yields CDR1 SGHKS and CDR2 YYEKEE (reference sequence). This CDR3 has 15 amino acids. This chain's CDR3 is CASSLWTGLNEKLFF. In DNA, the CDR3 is TGTGCCAGCAGCTTGTGGACAGGACTTAATGAAAAACTGTTTTTT.

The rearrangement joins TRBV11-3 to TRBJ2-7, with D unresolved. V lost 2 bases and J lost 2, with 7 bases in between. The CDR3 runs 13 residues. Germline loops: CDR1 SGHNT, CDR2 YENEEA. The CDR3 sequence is CASSLSAAYEQYF. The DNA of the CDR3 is TGTGCCAGCAGCTTATCGGCAGCCTACGAGCAGTACTTC.

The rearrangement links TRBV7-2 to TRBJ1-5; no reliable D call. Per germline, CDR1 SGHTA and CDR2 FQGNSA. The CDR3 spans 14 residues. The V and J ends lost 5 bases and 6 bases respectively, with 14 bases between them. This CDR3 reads CASSRVPRGQPQHF. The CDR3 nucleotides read TGTGCCAGCAGCCGGGTCCCGCGGGGTCAGCCCCAGCATTTT.

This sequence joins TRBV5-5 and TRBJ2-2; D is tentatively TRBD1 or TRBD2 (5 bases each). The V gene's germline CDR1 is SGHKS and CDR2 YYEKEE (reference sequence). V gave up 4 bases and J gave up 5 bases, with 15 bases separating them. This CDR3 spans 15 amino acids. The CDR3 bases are TGTGCCAGCAGCATCCGGGGCGGATGGACCGGGGAGCTGTTTTTT. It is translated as CASSIRGGWTGELFF.

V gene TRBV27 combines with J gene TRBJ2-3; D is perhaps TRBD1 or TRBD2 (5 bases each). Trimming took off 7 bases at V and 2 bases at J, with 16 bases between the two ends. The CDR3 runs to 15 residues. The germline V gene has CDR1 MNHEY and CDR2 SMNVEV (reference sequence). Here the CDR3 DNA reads TGTGCCAGCAACCGGGACCGAAGAGACACAGATACGCAGTATTTT. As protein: CASNRDRRDTDTQYF.

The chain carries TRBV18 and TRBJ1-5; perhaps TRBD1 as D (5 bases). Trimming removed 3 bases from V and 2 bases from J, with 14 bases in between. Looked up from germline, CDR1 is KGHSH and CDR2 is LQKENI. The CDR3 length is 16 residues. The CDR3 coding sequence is TGTGCCAGCTCACCTGAGCAGGGTTGGGGCAATCAGCCCCAGCATTTT. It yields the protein CASSPEQGWGNQPQHF.

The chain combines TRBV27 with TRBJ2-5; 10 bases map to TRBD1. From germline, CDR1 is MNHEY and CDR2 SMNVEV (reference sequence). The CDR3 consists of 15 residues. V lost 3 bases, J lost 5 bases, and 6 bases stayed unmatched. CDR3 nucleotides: TGTGCCAGCAGTTTCTACGACAGGGGGCTGGAGACCCAGTACTTC. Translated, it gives CASSFYDRGLETQYF.

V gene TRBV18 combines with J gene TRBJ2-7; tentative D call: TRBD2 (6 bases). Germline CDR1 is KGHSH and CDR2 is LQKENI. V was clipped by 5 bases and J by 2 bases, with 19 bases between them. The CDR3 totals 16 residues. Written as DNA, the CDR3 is TGTGCCAGCTCATCCCCTAGCCGGGCGGGGACCTACGAGCAGTACTTC. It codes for CASSSPSRAGTYEQYF.

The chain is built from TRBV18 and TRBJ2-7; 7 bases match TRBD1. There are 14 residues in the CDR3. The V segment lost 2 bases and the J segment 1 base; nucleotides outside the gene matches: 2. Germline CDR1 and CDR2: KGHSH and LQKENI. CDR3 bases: TGTGCCAGCTCACCAGAGGGACAGTCCTACGAGCAGTACTTC. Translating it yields CASSPEGQSYEQYF. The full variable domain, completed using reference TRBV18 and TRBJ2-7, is NAGVMQNPRHLVRRRGQEARLRCSPMKGHSHVYWYRQLPEEGLKFMVYLQKENIIDESGMPKERFSAEFPKEGPSILRIQQVVRGDSAAYFCASSPEGQSYEQYFGPGTRLTVT.

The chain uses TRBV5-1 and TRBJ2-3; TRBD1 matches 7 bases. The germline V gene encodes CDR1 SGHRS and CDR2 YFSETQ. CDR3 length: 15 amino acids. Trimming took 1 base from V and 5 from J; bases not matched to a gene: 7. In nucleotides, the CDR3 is TGCGCCAGCAGCTTGCACGGACAGGAGGAAGATACGCAGTATTTT. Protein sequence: CASSLHGQEEDTQYF.

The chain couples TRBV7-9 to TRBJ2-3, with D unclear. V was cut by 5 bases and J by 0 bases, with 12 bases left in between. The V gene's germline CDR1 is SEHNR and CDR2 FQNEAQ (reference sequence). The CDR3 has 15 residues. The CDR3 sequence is CASSRGRVSTDTQYF. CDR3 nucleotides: TGTGCCAGCAGCCGAGGACGGGTTAGCACAGATACGCAGTATTTT.